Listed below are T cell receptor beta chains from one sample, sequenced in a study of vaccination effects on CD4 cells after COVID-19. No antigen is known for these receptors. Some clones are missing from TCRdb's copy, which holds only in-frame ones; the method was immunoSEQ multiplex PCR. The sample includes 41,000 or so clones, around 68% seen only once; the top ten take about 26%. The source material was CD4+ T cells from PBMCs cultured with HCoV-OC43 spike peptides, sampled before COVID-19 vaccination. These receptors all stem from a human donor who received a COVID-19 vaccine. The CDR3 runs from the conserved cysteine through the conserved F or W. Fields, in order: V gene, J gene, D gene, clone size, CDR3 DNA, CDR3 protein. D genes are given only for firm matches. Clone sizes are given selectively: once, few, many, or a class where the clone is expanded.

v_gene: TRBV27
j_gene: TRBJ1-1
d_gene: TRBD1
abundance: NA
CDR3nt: TGTGCCAGCCCCTCCCCAGGGGGGGATACTGAAGCTTTCTTT
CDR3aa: CASPSPGGDTEAFF

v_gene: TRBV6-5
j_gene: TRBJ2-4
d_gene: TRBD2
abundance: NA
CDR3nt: TGTGCCAGCAGGGGGGGGACGGGCAAAAACATTCAGTACTTC
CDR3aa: CASRGGTGKNIQYF

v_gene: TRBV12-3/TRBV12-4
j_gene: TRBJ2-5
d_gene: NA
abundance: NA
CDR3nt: NA
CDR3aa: CASSLGMGGCYF

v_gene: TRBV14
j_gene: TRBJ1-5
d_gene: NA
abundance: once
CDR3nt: TGTGCCAGCAGCCAAGCTGGGTCGCCCCAGCATTTT
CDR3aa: CASSQAGSPQHF

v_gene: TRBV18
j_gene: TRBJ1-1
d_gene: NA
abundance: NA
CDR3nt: TGTGCCAGCTCACCACCAGGATCTGCTCTGGTGAACACTGAAGCTTTCTTT
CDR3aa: CASSPPGSALVNTEAFF

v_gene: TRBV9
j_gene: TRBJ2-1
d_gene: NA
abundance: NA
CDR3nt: TGTGCCAGCAGCGTCAACCCGGGTGGTGAGCAGTTCTTC
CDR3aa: CASSVNPGGEQFF

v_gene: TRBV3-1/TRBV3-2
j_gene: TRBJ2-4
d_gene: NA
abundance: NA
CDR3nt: TGTGCCAGCAGCCAAGAACTGGGAAGGGGGAAAGTAGCCAAAAACATTCAGTACTTC
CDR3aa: CASSQELGRGKVAKNIQYF

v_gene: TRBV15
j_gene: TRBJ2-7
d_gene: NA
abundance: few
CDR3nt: TGTGCCACCAGCAGAGATAAGCTGGACGAGCAGTACTTC
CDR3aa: CATSRDKLDEQYF

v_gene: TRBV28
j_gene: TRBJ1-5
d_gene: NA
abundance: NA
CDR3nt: TGTGCCAGCAGTTTTAGCAATCAGCCCCAGCATTTT
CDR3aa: CASSFSNQPQHF

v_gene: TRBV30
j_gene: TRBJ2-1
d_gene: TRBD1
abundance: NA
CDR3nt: TGTGCCTGGAGTGCAAAGGGGGCGTCCTACAATGAGCAGTTCTTC
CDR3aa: CAWSAKGASYNEQFF

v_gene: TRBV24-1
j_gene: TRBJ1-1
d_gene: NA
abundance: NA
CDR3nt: TGTGCCACCAGTGATAGTCGGCTCACTGAAGCTTTCTTT
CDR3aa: CATSDSRLTEAFF

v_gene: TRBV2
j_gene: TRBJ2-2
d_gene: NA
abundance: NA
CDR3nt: TGTGCCAGCGGGGGCCAGGACGGGGAGCTGTTTTTT
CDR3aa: CASGGQDGELFF

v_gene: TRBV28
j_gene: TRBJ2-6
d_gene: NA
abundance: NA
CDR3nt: TGTGCCAGCAGTAAGACTACTGGGGCCAACGTCCTGACTTTC
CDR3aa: CASSKTTGANVLTF

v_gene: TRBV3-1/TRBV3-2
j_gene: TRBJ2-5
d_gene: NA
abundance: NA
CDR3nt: TGTGCCAGCAGCCAGGGGGGAAACCCTCAAGAGACCCAGTACTTC
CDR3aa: CASSQGGNPQETQYF

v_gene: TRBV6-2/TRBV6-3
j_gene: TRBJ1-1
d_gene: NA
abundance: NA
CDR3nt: TGTGCCAGCAGTTACGGGTCAGGGCGCACTGAAGCTTTCTTT
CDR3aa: CASSYGSGRTEAFF

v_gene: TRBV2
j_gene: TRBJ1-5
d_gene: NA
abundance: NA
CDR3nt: TGTGCCAGCAGTGAAACCCGGCGCAATCAGCCCCAGCATTTT
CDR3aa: CASSETRRNQPQHF

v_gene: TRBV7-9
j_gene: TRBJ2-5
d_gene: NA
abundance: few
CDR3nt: TGTGCCAGCAGCTTCACGGGGCCCCAAGAGACCCAGTACTTC
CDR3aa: CASSFTGPQETQYF

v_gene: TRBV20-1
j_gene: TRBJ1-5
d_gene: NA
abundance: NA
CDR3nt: TGCAGTGCTAGTTTAGGGGATGGCAATCAGCCCCAGCATTTT
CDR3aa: CSASLGDGNQPQHF

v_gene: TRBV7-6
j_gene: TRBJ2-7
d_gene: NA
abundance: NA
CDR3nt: TGTGCCAGCAGCGAAGAAGGCGAGCAGTACTTC
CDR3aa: CASSEEGEQYF

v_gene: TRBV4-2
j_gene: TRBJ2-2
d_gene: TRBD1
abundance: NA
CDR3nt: TGTGCCAGCAGCCTGGGGGGACAGGGCCAAGGTCTTGGCGGCGGGGAGCTGTTTTTT
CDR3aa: CASSLGGQGQGLGGGELFF

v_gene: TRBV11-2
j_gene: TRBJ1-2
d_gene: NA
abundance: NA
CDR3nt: TGTGCCAGCACCGGCAGTGACTATGGCTACACCTTC
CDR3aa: CASTGSDYGYTF

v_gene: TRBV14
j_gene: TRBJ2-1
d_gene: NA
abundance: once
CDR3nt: TGTGCCAGCAGTCAAATCGGGGGAGGCTCCTACAATGAGCAGTTCTTC
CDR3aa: CASSQIGGGSYNEQFF

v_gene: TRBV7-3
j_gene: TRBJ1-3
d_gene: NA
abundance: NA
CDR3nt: TGTGCCAGCAGCTTAGAGGGTGGCGGAAACACCATATATTTT
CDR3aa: CASSLEGGGNTIYF

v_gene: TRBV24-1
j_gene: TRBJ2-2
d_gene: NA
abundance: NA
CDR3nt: TGTGCCACCAGTGTAGAGGGACTGAACACCGGGGAGCTGTTTTTT
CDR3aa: CATSVEGLNTGELFF

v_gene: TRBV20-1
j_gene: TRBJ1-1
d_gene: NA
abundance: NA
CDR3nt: TGCAGTGCTACACCCAACACTGAAGCTTTCTTT
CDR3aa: CSATPNTEAFF

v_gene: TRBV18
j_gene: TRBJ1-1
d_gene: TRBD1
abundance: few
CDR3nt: TGTGCCAGCTCACCGGGACAGGGCACTGAAGCTTTCTTT
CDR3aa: CASSPGQGTEAFF

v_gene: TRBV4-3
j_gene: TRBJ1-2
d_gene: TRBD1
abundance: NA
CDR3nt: TGCGCCAGCAGCCAAGGAGCAGCGACAGGGGGTTACTATGGCTACACCTTC
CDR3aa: CASSQGAATGGYYGYTF

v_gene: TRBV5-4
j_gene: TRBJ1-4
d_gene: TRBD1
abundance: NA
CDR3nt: TGTGCCAGCAGCCCGTCAGGGGGGGGGAATGAAAAACTGTTTTTT
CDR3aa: CASSPSGGGNEKLFF

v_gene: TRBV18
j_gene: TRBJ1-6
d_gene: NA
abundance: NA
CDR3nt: TGTGCCAGCTCAAGAGGAATAGGGGCTCCCCTCCACTTT
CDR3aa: CASSRGIGAPLHF

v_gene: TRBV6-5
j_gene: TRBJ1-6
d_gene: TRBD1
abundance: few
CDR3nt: TGTGCCAGCAGTTTACAGGGACAGGGGGTTTCACCCCTCCACTTT
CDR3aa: CASSLQGQGVSPLHF

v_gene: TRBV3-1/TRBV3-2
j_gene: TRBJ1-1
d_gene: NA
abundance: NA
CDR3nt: TGTGCCAGCAGCCCGACTCGGGGAGGGACTGAAGCTTTCTTT
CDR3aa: CASSPTRGGTEAFF

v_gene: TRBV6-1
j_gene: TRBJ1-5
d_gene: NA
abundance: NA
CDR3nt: TGTGCCAGCAGTGATGTCCTTGGGAGCAATCAGCCCCAGCATTTT
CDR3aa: CASSDVLGSNQPQHF

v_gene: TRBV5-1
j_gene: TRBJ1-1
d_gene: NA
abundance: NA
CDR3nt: TGCGCCAGCAGCTTGAGGGGTAGAGCAGGGACCACTGAAGCTTTCTTT
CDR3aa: CASSLRGRAGTTEAFF

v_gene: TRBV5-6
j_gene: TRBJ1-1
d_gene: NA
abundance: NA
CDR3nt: TGTGCCAGCAGCTTGGTTCGTGGCGGGGGGGATCACACTGAAGCTTTCTTT
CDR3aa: CASSLVRGGGDHTEAFF

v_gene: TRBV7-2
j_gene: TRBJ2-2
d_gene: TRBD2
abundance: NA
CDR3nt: TGTGCCAGCAGCTTAGCTAGCGGGAGAGAAACCGGGGAGCTGTTTTTT
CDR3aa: CASSLASGRETGELFF

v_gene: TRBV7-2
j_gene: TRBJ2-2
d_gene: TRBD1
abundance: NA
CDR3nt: TGTGCCAGCAGTCGTACCTCACAGGGGGTGACCGGGGAGCTGTTTTTT
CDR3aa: CASSRTSQGVTGELFF

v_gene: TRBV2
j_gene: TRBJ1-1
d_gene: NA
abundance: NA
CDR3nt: TGTGCCAGCAGTGAAGAAAGGTCCACTGAAGCTTTCTTT
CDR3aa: CASSEERSTEAFF

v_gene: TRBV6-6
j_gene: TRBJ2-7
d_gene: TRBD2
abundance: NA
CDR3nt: TGTGCCAGCAGCGCGTCTACTAGCGGGGGAGGGGGCGAGCAGTACTTC
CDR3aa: CASSASTSGGGGEQYF

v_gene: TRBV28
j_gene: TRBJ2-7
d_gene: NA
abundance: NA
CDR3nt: TGTGCCAGCAGCCCTCCCAAGGTCCGGAAGTACTTC
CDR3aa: CASSPPKVRKYF

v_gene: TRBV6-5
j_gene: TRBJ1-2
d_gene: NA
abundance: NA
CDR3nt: TGTGCCAGCAGGGGAGTAGGGGACTATGGCTACACCTTC
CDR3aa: CASRGVGDYGYTF

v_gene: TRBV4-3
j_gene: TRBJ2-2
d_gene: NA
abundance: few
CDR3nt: TGCGCCAGCAGCCAAAACTTGAGGGGCGGGGAGCTGTTTTTT
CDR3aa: CASSQNLRGGELFF

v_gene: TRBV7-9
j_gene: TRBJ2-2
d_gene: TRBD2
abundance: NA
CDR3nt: TGTGCCAGCAGCCCCTATAGCGGGGACACCGGGGAGCTGTTTTTT
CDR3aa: CASSPYSGDTGELFF

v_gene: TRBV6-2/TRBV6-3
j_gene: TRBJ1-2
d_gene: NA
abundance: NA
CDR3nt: TGTGCCAGCAGTTACTTCGCTGGCTACACCTTC
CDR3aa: CASSYFAGYTF

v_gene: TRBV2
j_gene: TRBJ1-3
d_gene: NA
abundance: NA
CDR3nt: TGTGCCAGCAGTCGGGACGGCCTGGGGAGCTCTGGAAACACCATATATTTT
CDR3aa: CASSRDGLGSSGNTIYF

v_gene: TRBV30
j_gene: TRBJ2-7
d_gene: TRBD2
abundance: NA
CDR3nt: TGTGCCTGGAGTGTACGGACCAGCGGGATCAACGAGCAGTACTTC
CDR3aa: CAWSVRTSGINEQYF

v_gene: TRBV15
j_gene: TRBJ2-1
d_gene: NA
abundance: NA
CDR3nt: TGTGCCACCAGCAGACACAATAATGAGCAGTTCTTC
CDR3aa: CATSRHNNEQFF

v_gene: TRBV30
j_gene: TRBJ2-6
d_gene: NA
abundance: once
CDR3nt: TGTGCCTGCCCCCGGGGCTTAGCCCCCCTCTCTGGGGCCAACGTCCTGACTTTC
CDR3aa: CACPRGLAPLSGANVLTF

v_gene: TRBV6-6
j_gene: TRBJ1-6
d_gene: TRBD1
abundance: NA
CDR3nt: TGTGCCAGCGGCAAGGGGGCTAGGCTTGGTTCACCCCTCCACTTT
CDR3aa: CASGKGARLGSPLHF

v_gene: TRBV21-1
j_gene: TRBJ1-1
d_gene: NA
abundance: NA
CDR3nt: TGTGCCAGCAGCGCCTGGGACAGGGGGCCTGGGCTGGGCGCTGAAGCTTTCTTT
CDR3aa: CASSAWDRGPGLGAEAFF

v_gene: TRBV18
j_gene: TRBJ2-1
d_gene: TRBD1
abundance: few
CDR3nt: TGTGCCAGCTCAGCGACAGGGGGCAATGAGCAGTTCTTC
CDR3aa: CASSATGGNEQFF

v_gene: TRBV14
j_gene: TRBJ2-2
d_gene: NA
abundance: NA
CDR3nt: TGTGCCAGCAGCCAAGGCTTAACCGGGGAGCTGTTTTTT
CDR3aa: CASSQGLTGELFF

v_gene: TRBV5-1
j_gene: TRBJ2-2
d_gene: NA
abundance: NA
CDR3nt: TGCGCCAGCAGCTTGAGTCCAGGGGCCACCGGGGAGCTGTTTTTT
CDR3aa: CASSLSPGATGELFF

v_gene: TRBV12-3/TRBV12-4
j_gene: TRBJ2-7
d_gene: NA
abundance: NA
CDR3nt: TGTGCCAGCAGTTTAGCGTCCTACGAGCAGTACTTC
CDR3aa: CASSLASYEQYF

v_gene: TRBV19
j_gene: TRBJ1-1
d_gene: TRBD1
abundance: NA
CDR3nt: TGTGCCAGTACCCTATACGGGACAGGGTTTTCGAACACTGAAGCTTTCTTT
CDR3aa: CASTLYGTGFSNTEAFF

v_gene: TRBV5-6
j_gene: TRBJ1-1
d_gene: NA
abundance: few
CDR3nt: TGTGCCAGCAGCTTGGCTCGAGCTGGGGGGACTGAAGCTTTCTTT
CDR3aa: CASSLARAGGTEAFF